One T cell receptor beta chain is described in this entry. The record originates from a study of blood T cell repertoires in COVID-19. The CDR3 sequence is 16 residues long. With 7 bases removed from V and 1 base from J, the gap between germline ends came to 19 bases. Germline values: CDR1 MGHDK, CDR2 SYGVNS. Some clones are missing from TCRdb's copy, which holds only in-frame ones; the method was immunoSEQ multiplex PCR. The sample has 240,000 or so clones, over 75% seen once. V and J are TRBV25-1 and TRBJ1-1; D remains ambiguous. The sequence came from a woman in her 30s with acute or convalescent COVID-19. The sequenced sample consisted of peripheral blood. The CDR3 reads CASMPLRQVSNTEAFF. The CDR3 nucleotides are TGTGCCAGCATGCCTCTACGACAAGTTTCGAACACTGAAGCTTTCTTT.